Shown below are 2 T cell receptor beta chains from a single sample sequenced in a study of post-analysis software for immune sequencing data. Study-wide points: Higher frequency in patients than in controls was seen for about five TRBV segments, with TRBV5-6, TRBV5-1 and TRBV20-1 among them.

Antigens for these TCRs are unknown. Libraries were made from TCR beta cDNA, and they carried unique molecular identifiers. TCRdb reprocessed the PCR reads with MiXCR, giving one entry per CDR3 protein. Among roughly 410,000 distinct CDR3 sequences, roughly 36% were seen once, and the ten largest hold roughly an eighth. Sequences were obtained from blood. The receptors here all came from a girl between 5 and 17 years old with multiple sclerosis.

The rearrangement joins TRBV4-1 to TRBJ1-1; the D gene is possibly TRBD1 (5 bases). Between the trimmed V and J ends, which lost 4 bases and 1 base, there was a span of 16 bases. Germline V gives CDR1 MGHRA, CDR2 YSYEKL. The CDR3 consists of 16 residues. As DNA, the CDR3 is TGCGCCAGCAGCCTTTCTCCGGGGCCACGGAACACTGAAGCTTTCTTT. Translating it yields CASSLSPGPRNTEAFF.

This clonotype was seen a handful of times. The genes are TRBV7-3 and TRBJ2-5, with TRBD2 matching over 13 bases. Unmatched junction bases numbered 1, after V lost 4 bases and J lost 5 bases. Germline CDR1 SGHTA, CDR2 FQGTGA. CDR3 length equals 14 residues. The DNA for the CDR3 is TGTGCCAGCAGCTCGACTAGCGGGGGGGAGACCCAGTACTTC. The encoded protein is CASSSTSGGETQYF.